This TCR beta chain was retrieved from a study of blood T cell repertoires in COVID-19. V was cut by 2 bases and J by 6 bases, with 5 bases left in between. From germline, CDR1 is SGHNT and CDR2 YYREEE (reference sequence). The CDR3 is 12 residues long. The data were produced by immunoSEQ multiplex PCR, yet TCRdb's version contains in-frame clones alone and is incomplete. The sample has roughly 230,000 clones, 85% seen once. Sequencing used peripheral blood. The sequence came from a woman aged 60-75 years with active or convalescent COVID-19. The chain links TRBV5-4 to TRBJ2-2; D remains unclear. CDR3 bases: TGTGCCAGCAGCTTCGCGTCCGGGGAGCTGTTTTTT. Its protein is CASSFASGELFF.